These 31 T cell receptor beta chains originate from one sample sequenced in a study of blood T cell repertoires in COVID-19. TCRdb's table, derived via immunoSEQ multiplex PCR, lists solely in-frame clones and lacks some. The sample holds under 60,000 clones; 90% are singletons and the top ten take about 4%. Material for sequencing was peripheral blood. The receptors here all came from a middle-aged man with acute or convalescent COVID-19.

This clone showed up just once. The V gene is TRBV30, the J gene TRBJ1-6; 9 bases align to TRBD1. CDR1 GTSNPN and CDR2 SVGIG come from the germline V gene (reference sequence). This CDR3 has 15 residues. J lost 7 bases, V lost 2 bases, and 6 bases had no gene match. DNA for the CDR3: TGTGCCTGGAGTAATCCCGGGACAGGGAATTCACCCCTCCACTTT. Protein sequence: CAWSNPGTGNSPLHF.

The J gene is TRBJ2-3, the V gene TRBV3-1 (or the pseudogene TRBV3-2), with 14 bases that match TRBD2. V lost 3 bases to trimming and J lost 2 bases; unmatched junction nucleotides: 7. The CDR3 has 18 amino acids. Germline-derived CDR1 and CDR2 are LGHDT and YNNKEL (reference sequence). Here the CDR3 DNA reads TGTGCCAGCAGCCAGTCCCCGGGACTAGCGGGAGTCACAGATACGCAGTATTTT. Its protein is CASSQSPGLAGVTDTQYF.

The CDR3 spells CASSYAQGSAFF. DNA of the CDR3: TGTGCCAGCAGTTACGCTCAGGGTTCGGCTTTCTTT. J is TRBJ1-1 and V is TRBV6-5; the D gene is possibly TRBD1 (5 bases). Germline V gene sequence: CDR1 MNHEY, CDR2 SVGAGI. CDR3 length: 12 amino acids. Trimming removed 2 bases from V and 11 bases from J, with 12 bases in between.

This rearrangement joins TRBV7-2 to TRBJ2-7; D is perhaps TRBD2 (6 bases). Germline V lookup: CDR1 SGHTA, CDR2 FQGNSA. The V end lost 5 bases, the J end lost 2 bases, and 13 bases lay between the germline ends. The CDR3 is made up of 14 amino acids. Written as DNA, the CDR3 is TGTGCCAGCAGCCTGGGACTGGGTACCTACGAGCAGTACTTC. Translation gives CASSLGLGTYEQYF. The variable domain in full, with the rest retrieved from reference TRBV7-2 and TRBJ2-7, is GAGVSQSPSNKVTEKGKDVELRCDPISGHTALYWYRQSLGQGLEFLIYFQGNSAPDKSGLPSDRFSAERTGGSVSTLTIQRTQQEDSAVYLCASSLGLGTYEQYFGPGTRLTVT.

The V and J genes are TRBV21-1 and TRBJ1-1; no DNA check was done on the table's D call, TRBD1. TRBV21-1 corresponds to a pseudogene. The CDR3 loop spans 15 amino acids. CDR3 bases: TGTGCCAGCAGCAAAGTTCAGGGGAGGAACACTGAAGCTTTCTTT. The encoded protein is CASSKVQGRNTEAFF.

The CDR3 spells CASSLGTSGEYEQFF. The CDR3 DNA is TGCGCCAGCAGCCTAGGGACTAGCGGGGAGTATGAGCAGTTCTTC. The chain employs TRBV5-1 and TRBJ2-1; 13 bases are a match to TRBD2. The CDR3 is made up of 15 amino acids. V gave up 4 bases and J gave up 8 bases; unmatched junction bases: 6. CDR1 and CDR2 (germline): SGHRS, YFSETQ. The whole variable domain, remainder taken from reference TRBV5-1 and TRBJ2-1, is KAGVTQTPRYLIKTRGQQVTLSCSPISGHRSVSWYQQTPGQGLQFLFEYFSETQRNKGNFPGRFSGRQFSNSRSEMNVSTLELGDSALYLCASSLGTSGEYEQFFGPGTRLTVL.

The rearrangement links TRBV21-1 to TRBJ2-7; the table's D call, TRBD2, has no DNA check behind it. TRBV21-1 is a documented pseudogene. CDR3 length equals 12 residues. The CDR3 here is CASAREEDEQYF. CDR3 sequence (DNA): TGTGCCAGCGCGCGGGAGGAGGACGAGCAGTACTTC.

The chain is built from TRBV5-1 and TRBJ1-2; D possibly corresponds to TRBD1 (5 bases). CDR1 SGHRS and CDR2 YFSETQ come from the germline V gene. CDR3 length: 13 residues. Trimming pared 4 bases from V and 5 bases from J, leaving 12 bases between. CDR3 in amino acids: CASSADSLYGYTF. The CDR3 bases are TGCGCCAGCAGCGCCGACAGCCTGTATGGCTACACCTTC.

This rearrangement joins TRBV29-1 to TRBJ2-1; weak D call: TRBD2 (5 bases). CDR3 size: 13 residues. CDR1 is SQVTM and CDR2 is ANQGSEA in the germline V gene. Deletions cut 2 bases from V and 8 bases from J, with 13 bases between. The CDR3 is CSVETPPGDEQFF. Written as DNA, the CDR3 is TGCAGCGTTGAAACTCCGCCCGGGGATGAGCAGTTCTTC.

This chain joins TRBV9 and TRBJ2-2; weak D call: TRBD1 (6 bases). CDR1 and CDR2 (germline): SGDLS, YYNGEE. The germline V and J ends were trimmed by 2 bases and 6 bases, with 29 bases remaining between them. The CDR3 covers 20 residues. CDR3 DNA sequence: TGTGCCAGCAGCGTCTCCCCCCACCCACAGGGTGCCCAAGTGGCCGGGGAGCTGTTTTTT. Protein sequence: CASSVSPHPQGAQVAGELFF.

The V gene is TRBV27, the J gene TRBJ1-2; a weak D match, TRBD1 (5 bases). The CDR3 spans 14 residues. V was cut by 8 bases and J by 0 bases, with 13 bases left in between. Looked up from germline, CDR1 is MNHEY and CDR2 is SMNVEV (reference sequence). Here the CDR3 DNA reads TGTGCCAGCCATACCGCAGGGTCTAACTATGGCTACACCTTC. Translation: CASHTAGSNYGYTF.

The rearrangement links TRBV5-5 to TRBJ1-4; D possibly corresponds to TRBD1 (5 bases). The V end lost 4 bases, the J end lost 8 bases, and 15 bases lay between the germline ends. The CDR3 totals 14 residues. Looked up from germline, CDR1 is SGHKS and CDR2 is YYEKEE (reference sequence). CDR3 protein: CASSRSQVWEKLFF. The DNA for the CDR3 is TGTGCCAGCAGCAGATCACAGGTGTGGGAAAAACTGTTTTTT. Complete variable domain (other parts from reference TRBV5-5 and TRBJ1-4): DAGVTQSPTHLIKTRGQQVTLRCSPISGHKSVSWYQQVLGQGPQFIFQYYEKEERGRGNFPDRFSARQFPNYSSELNVNALLLGDSALYLCASSRSQVWEKLFFGSGTQLSVL.

The CDR3 bases are TGTGCCAGCAGCTCGTCAGGGCGAGTCGGCGAGCAGTACTTC. Its protein product is CASSSSGRVGEQYF. The chain uses TRBV7-8 and TRBJ2-7, with D possibly matching TRBD1 (5 bases). Germline-derived CDR1 and CDR2 are SGHVS and FQNEAQ. Trimming pared 4 bases from V and 6 bases from J, leaving 16 bases between. The CDR3 totals 14 residues.

The chain joins TRBV18 to TRBJ2-1; weak D call: TRBD1 (6 bases). The V end lost 3 bases, the J end lost 10 bases, and 7 bases lay between the germline ends. Germline assignment: CDR1 KGHSH and CDR2 LQKENI. This CDR3 has 11 amino acids. The CDR3, as DNA: TGTGCCAGCTCACCGGGGACAGAGCAGTTCTTC. Translation: CASSPGTEQFF.

This sequence joins TRBV15 and TRBJ1-4, with D possibly being TRBD1 (5 bases). From germline, CDR1 is LNHNV and CDR2 YYDKDF (reference sequence). Trimming took off 1 base at V and 4 bases at J, with 10 bases between the two ends. This CDR3 has 15 amino acids. CDR3 sequence reads: CATSRGSGFNEKLFF. Written as DNA, the CDR3 is TGTGCCACCAGCAGAGGGTCAGGGTTTAATGAAAAACTGTTTTTT.

The gene calls are TRBV5-4 and TRBJ2-5; 11 nucleotides match TRBD2. CDR1 is SGHNT and CDR2 is YYREEE in the germline V gene (reference sequence). There are 13 residues in the CDR3. V lost 7 bases to trimming and J lost 3 bases; unmatched junction nucleotides: 2. The CDR3 region has the DNA TGTGCCAGCTCGGGACTAGCGGAAGAGACCCAGTACTTC. Its protein product is CASSGLAEETQYF.

The chain is built from TRBV5-1 and TRBJ2-3; 9 bases map to TRBD2. Germline CDR1 reads SGHRS; CDR2 reads YFSETQ. The V gene end was trimmed by 3 bases and the J gene end by 0 bases; junction bases not matched to a gene: 5. The CDR3 has 16 residues. The CDR3 bases are TGCGCCAGCAGCTATTTCCTAGCGGGGAGCACAGATACGCAGTATTTT. Translation: CASSYFLAGSTDTQYF.

The chain recombines TRBV15 with TRBJ2-3; D is unclear. The germline CDR1 and CDR2 sequences are LNHNV and YYDKDF (reference sequence). The V gene lost 1 base and the J gene lost 7 bases, with 18 bases spanning the gap. This CDR3 spans 16 amino acids. CDR3 protein: CATSRGRLGPANTQYF. The CDR3 DNA is TGTGCCACCAGCAGAGGGAGACTCGGTCCTGCCAATACGCAGTATTTT.

In its sample, this clone was seen a few times. The chain has TRBV6-5 and TRBJ2-7, with 12 bases matching TRBD2. This CDR3 is 15 amino acids long. The germline CDR1 and CDR2 sequences are MNHEY and SVGAGI. Unmatched junction bases numbered 6, after V lost 8 bases and J lost 1 base. The CDR3 bases are TGTGCCAGCCAAACTAGCGGGAGGATGTCCTACGAGCAGTACTTC. As protein: CASQTSGRMSYEQYF.

This clone was found once. The rearrangement uses TRBV3-1 (or the pseudogene TRBV3-2) and TRBJ1-1; 9 nucleotides line up with TRBD1. The CDR3 is made up of 13 amino acids. CDR1 is LGHDT and CDR2 is YNNKEL in the germline V gene (reference sequence). V lost 3 bases, J lost 6 bases, and 2 bases stayed unmatched. The CDR3 sequence is CASSQGQGAEAFF. The CDR3 region has the DNA TGTGCCAGCAGCCAGGGACAGGGTGCTGAAGCTTTCTTT.

CDR3 in amino acids: CASSLAGTGGSDTQYF. DNA of the CDR3: TGTGCCAGCAGCCTGGCCGGGACAGGGGGCTCAGATACGCAGTATTTT. The V gene is TRBV3-1 (or the pseudogene TRBV3-2), the J gene TRBJ2-3, with 12 positions matching TRBD1. Germline V CDR1 and CDR2: LGHDT, YNNKEL (reference sequence). Trimming took 4 bases from V and 4 from J; bases not matched to a gene: 6. The CDR3 consists of 16 residues.

The chain combines TRBV30 with TRBJ2-5, with no clear D. The CDR3 contains 12 residues. Per germline, CDR1 GTSNPN and CDR2 SVGIG (reference sequence). V was clipped by 2 bases and J by 2 bases, with 6 bases between them. For the CDR3, the DNA is TGTGCCTGGAGTTCAGGACAAGAGACCCAGTACTTC. This codes for CAWSSGQETQYF.

The V gene is TRBV5-4, the J gene TRBJ2-7; TRBD2 matches at 12 bases. V shed 4 bases, J shed 6 bases, and the junction held 5 bases outside the gene matches. CDR1 and CDR2 (germline): SGHNT, YYREEE (reference sequence). The CDR3 extends over 14 amino acids. This chain's CDR3 is CASSSLAGGSEQYF. As DNA, the CDR3 is TGTGCCAGCAGCAGTCTAGCGGGAGGGAGCGAGCAGTACTTC. Based on the CDR3 plus reference TRBV5-4 and TRBJ2-7, the full variable domain is ETGVTQSPTHLIKTRGQQVTLRCSSQSGHNTVSWYQQALGQGPQFIFQYYREEENGRGNFPPRFSGLQFPNYSSELNVNALELDDSALYLCASSSLAGGSEQYFGPGTRLTVT.

In its sample, this clone was seen a few times. The genes are TRBV10-3 and TRBJ1-3, with D hard to call. CDR3 length equals 11 residues. Trimming left V 6 bases short and J 8 bases short, with 8 bases between. Per germline, CDR1 ENHRY and CDR2 SYGVKD. The CDR3 region is CAISAGDTIYF. In DNA form, the CDR3 reads TGTGCCATCAGCGCCGGGGACACCATATATTTT.

The chain uses TRBV11-2 and TRBJ2-3; D is possibly TRBD2 (5 bases). CDR3 length equals 15 residues. V was clipped by 1 base and J by 5 bases, with 13 bases between them. Per the germline V gene, CDR1 is SGHAT and CDR2 is FQNNGV. The CDR3 region has the DNA TGTGCCAGCAGCTTAGGGACCAAGAGGGTAGATACGCAGTATTTT. Translated, it gives CASSLGTKRVDTQYF.

The chain uses TRBV6-2 or TRBV6-3 and TRBJ1-2; TRBD1 matches at 7 bases. The CDR3 extends over 13 amino acids. CDR1 is MNHEY and CDR2 is SVGEGT in the germline V gene. Trimming removed 6 bases from V and 2 bases from J; junction bases left unmatched: 3. CDR3 amino acids: CASSKDRNYGYTF. For the CDR3, the DNA is TGTGCCAGCAGCAAGGACAGGAACTATGGCTACACCTTC.

The J gene is TRBJ2-2, the V gene TRBV29-1; D is ambiguous. V lost 4 bases and J 3 bases, leaving 6 bases between the germline ends. The CDR3 loop spans 12 amino acids. Germline V gives CDR1 SQVTM, CDR2 ANQGSEA. The CDR3 is CSVGAYTGELFF. In DNA, the CDR3 is TGCAGCGTTGGGGCCTACACCGGGGAGCTGTTTTTT.

J is TRBJ1-4 and V is TRBV25-1; 9 positions agree with TRBD1. J gave up 2 bases and V 3 bases, and 4 bases lay outside the gene matches. This CDR3 has 16 residues. CDR1 is MGHDK and CDR2 is SYGVNS in the germline V gene. CDR3 sequence: CASSDGQGRTNEKLFF. CDR3 coding DNA: TGTGCCAGCAGTGACGGACAGGGGCGGACTAATGAAAAACTGTTTTTT.

The J gene is TRBJ2-2, the V gene TRBV5-4; TRBD1 matches at 11 bases. V shed 5 bases and J 6 bases; nucleotides not matched to a gene: 3. CDR3 length: 14 residues. In germline, CDR1 is SGHNT, CDR2 YYREEE (reference sequence). This CDR3 is CASSGQGASGELFF. The CDR3 region has the DNA TGTGCCAGCAGTGGACAGGGGGCCTCCGGGGAGCTGTTTTTT.

The chain joins TRBV2 to TRBJ2-1; the match to TRBD1 covers 9 bases. This CDR3 comprises 16 residues. V lost 7 bases and J lost 6; bases outside the gene matches: 13. The germline V gene has CDR1 SNHLY and CDR2 FYNNEI. CDR3 DNA sequence: TGTGCCAGCACCGAACGGGGACAGGGAGCCCCCAATGAGCAGTTCTTC. Its protein is CASTERGQGAPNEQFF.

The CDR3 reads CASTLRGGNTEAFF. The CDR3 DNA follows: TGTGCCAGCACCCTAAGGGGAGGGAACACTGAAGCTTTCTTT. The genes are TRBV7-2 and TRBJ1-1; the D gene is possibly TRBD1 (5 bases). Germline V gene sequence: CDR1 SGHTA, CDR2 FQGNSA. The CDR3 spans 14 residues. V gave up 7 bases and J gave up 1 base, with 13 bases separating them.